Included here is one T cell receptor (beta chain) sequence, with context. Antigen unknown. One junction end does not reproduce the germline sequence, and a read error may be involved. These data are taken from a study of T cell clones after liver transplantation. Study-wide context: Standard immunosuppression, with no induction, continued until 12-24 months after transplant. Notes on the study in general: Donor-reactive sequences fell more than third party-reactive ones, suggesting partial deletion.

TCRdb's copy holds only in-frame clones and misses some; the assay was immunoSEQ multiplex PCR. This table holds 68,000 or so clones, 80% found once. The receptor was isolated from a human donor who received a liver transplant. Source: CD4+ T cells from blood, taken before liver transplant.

This CDR3 is CASTPPRQITGELFF. The CDR3 region has the DNA TGTGCCAGCACACCACCAAGACAGATCACCGGGGAGCTGTTTTTT. V and J are TRBV18 and TRBJ2-2; D may be TRBD1 (5 bases). This CDR3 contains 15 residues. Germline values: CDR1 KGHSH, CDR2 LQKENI. The variable domain in full, completed from reference TRBV18 and TRBJ2-2, reads NAGVMQNPRHLVRRRGQEARLRCSPMKGHSHVYWYRQLPEEGLKFMVYLQKENIIDESGMPKERFSAEFPKEGPSILRIQQVVRGDSAAYFCASTPPRQITGELFFGEGSRLTVL.